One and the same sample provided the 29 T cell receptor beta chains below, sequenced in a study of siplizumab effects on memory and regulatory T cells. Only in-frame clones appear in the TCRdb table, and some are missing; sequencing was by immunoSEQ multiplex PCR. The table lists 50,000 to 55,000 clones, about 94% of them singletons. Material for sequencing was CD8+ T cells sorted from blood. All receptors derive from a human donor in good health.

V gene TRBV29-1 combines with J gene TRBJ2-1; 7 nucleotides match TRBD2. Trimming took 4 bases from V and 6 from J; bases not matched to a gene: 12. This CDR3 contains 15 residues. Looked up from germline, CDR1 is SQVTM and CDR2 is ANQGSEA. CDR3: CSVVGGSRIGNEQFF. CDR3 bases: TGCAGCGTTGTCGGCGGGAGCCGAATTGGCAATGAGCAGTTCTTC.

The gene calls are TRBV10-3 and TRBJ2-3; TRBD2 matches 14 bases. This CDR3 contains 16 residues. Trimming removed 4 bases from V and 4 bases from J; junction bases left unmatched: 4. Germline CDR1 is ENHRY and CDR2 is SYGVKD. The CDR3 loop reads CAISGGLAGAPDTQYF. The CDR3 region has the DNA TGTGCCATCAGTGGGGGACTAGCGGGAGCACCAGATACGCAGTATTTT.

The CDR3 spells CSVEETSGSYNEQFF. In nucleotides, the CDR3 is TGCAGCGTTGAAGAGACTAGCGGCTCCTACAATGAGCAGTTCTTC. The gene calls are TRBV29-1 and TRBJ2-1; 9 bases are a match to TRBD2. The V and J ends lost 0 bases and 0 bases, in that order; junction bases with no gene match: 0. The germline gives CDR1 SQVTM, CDR2 ANQGSEA. The CDR3 runs to 15 residues.

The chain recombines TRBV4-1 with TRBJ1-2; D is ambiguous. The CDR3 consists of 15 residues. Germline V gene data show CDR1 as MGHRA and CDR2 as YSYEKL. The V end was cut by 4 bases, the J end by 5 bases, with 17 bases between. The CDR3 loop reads CASSLHLTSPYGYTF. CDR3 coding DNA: TGCGCCAGCAGCCTCCACCTGACGAGCCCTTATGGCTACACCTTC.

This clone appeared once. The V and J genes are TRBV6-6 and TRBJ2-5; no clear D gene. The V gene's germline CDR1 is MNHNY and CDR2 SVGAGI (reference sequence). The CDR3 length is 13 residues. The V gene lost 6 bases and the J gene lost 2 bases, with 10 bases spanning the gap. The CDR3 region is CASSPQQQETQYF. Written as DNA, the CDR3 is TGTGCCAGCAGCCCCCAGCAGCAAGAGACCCAGTACTTC.

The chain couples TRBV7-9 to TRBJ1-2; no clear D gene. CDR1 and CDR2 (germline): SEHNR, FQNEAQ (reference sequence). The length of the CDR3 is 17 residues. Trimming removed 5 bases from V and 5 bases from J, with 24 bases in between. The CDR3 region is CASSTLTEDLVLYGYTF. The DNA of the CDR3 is TGTGCCAGCAGCACCCTTACGGAGGATCTCGTCCTGTATGGCTACACCTTC. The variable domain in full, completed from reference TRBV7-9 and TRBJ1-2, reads DTGVSQNPRHKITKRGQNVTFRCDPISEHNRLYWYRQTLGQGPEFLTYFQNEAQLEKSRLLSDRFSAERPKGSFSTLEIQRTEQGDSAMYLCASSTLTEDLVLYGYTFGSGTRLTVV.

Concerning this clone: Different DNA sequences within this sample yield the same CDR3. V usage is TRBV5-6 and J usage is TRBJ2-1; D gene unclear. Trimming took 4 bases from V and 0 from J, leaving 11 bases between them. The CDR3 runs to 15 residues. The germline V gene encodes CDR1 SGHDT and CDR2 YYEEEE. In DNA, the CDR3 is TGTGCCAGCAGCGCGACTTACAGCTCCTACAATGAGCAGTTCTTC. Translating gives CASSATYSSYNEQFF.

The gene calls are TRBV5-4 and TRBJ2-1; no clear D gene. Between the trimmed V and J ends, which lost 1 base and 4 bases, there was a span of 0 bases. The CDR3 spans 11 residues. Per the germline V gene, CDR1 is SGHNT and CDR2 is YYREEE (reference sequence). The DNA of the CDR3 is TGTGCCAGCAGCTTGTACAATGAGCAGTTCTTC. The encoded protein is CASSLYNEQFF.

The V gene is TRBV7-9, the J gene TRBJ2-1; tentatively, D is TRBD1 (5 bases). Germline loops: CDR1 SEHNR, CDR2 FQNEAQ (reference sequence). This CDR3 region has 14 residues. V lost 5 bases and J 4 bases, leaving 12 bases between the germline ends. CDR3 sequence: CASSRGVGYNEQFF. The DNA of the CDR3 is TGTGCCAGCAGCAGGGGTGTAGGATACAATGAGCAGTTCTTC. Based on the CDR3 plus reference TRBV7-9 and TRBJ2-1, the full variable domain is DTGVSQNPRHKITKRGQNVTFRCDPISEHNRLYWYRQTLGQGPEFLTYFQNEAQLEKSRLLSDRFSAERPKGSFSTLEIQRTEQGDSAMYLCASSRGVGYNEQFFGPGTRLTVL.

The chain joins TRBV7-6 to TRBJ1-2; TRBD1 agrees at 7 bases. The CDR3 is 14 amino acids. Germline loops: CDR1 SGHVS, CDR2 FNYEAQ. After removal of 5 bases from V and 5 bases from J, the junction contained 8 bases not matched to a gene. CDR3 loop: CASSGRGQQYGYTF. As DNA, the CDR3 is TGTGCCAGCAGCGGGCGGGGACAGCAGTATGGCTACACCTTC.

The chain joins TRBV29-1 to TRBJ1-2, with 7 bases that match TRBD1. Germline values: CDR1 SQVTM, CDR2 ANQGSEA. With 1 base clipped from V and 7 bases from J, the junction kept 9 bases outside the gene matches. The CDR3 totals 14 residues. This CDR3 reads CSVEGGDSITGYTF. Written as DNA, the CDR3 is TGCAGCGTTGAAGGGGGGGACAGCATTACTGGCTACACCTTC.

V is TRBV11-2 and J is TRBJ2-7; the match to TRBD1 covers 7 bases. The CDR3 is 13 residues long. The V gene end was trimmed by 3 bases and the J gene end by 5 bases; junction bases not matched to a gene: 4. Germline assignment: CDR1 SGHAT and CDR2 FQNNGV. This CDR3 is CASSLTGTNEQYF. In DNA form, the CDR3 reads TGTGCCAGCAGCTTGACAGGGACCAACGAGCAGTACTTC. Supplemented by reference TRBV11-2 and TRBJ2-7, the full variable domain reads EAGVAQSPRYKIIEKRQSVAFWCNPISGHATLYWYQQILGQGPKLLIQFQNNGVVDDSQLPKDRFSAERLKGVDSTLKIQPAKLEDSAVYLCASSLTGTNEQYFGPGTRLTVT.

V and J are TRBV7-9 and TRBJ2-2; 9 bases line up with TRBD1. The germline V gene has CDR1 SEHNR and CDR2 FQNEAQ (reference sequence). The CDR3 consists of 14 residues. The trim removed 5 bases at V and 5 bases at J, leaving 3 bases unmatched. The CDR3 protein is CASSIGQGTGELFF. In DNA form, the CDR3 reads TGTGCCAGCAGCATCGGACAGGGGACCGGGGAGCTGTTTTTT.

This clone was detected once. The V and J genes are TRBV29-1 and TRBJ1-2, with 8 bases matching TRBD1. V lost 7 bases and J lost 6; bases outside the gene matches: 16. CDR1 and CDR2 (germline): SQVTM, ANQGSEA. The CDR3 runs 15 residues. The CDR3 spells CSANGGDRGDDGYTF. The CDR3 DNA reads TGCAGCGCAAATGGGGGTGACAGGGGAGATGATGGCTACACCTTC.

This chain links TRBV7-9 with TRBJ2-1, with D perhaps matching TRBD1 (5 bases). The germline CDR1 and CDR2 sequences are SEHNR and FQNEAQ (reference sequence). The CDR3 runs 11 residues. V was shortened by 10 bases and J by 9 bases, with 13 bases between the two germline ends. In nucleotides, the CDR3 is TGTGCCAAGGAAAGGGGTACTGAGCAGTTCTTC. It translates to CAKERGTEQFF.

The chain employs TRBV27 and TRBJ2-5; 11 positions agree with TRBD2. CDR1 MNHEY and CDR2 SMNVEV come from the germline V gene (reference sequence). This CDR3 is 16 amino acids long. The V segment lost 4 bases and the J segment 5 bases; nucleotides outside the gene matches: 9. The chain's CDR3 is CASSWVAGGPGETQYF. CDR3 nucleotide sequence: TGTGCCAGCAGTTGGGTAGCGGGAGGGCCCGGGGAGACCCAGTACTTC.

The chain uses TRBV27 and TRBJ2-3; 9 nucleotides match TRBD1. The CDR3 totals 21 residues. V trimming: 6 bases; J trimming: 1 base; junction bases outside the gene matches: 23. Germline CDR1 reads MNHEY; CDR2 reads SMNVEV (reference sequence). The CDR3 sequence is CASSTGGPTTRHPTGTDTQYF. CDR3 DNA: TGTGCCAGCAGCACAGGGGGCCCAACCACCCGGCATCCTACCGGCACAGATACGCAGTATTTT.

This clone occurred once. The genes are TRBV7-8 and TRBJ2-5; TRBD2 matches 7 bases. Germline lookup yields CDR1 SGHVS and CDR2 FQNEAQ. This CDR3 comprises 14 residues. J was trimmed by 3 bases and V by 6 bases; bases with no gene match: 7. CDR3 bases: TGTGCCAGCAGTCTGTCCGGGACTAAAGAGACCCAGTACTTC. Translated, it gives CASSLSGTKETQYF.

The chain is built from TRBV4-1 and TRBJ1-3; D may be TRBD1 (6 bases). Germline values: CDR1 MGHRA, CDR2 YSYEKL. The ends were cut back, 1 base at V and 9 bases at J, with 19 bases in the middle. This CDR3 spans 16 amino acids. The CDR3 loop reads CASSQALGQGLGTIYF. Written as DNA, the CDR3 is TGCGCCAGCAGCCAAGCCCTTGGCCAGGGGCTCGGCACCATATATTTT.

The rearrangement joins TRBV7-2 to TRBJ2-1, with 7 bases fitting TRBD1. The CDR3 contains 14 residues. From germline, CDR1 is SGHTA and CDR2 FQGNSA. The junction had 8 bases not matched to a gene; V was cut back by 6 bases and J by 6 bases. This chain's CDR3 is CASSSDRDFNEQFF. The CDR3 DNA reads TGTGCCAGCAGTTCCGACAGGGATTTCAATGAGCAGTTCTTC. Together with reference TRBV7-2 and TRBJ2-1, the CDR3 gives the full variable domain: GAGVSQSPSNKVTEKGKDVELRCDPISGHTALYWYRQSLGQGLEFLIYFQGNSAPDKSGLPSDRFSAERTGGSVSTLTIQRTQQEDSAVYLCASSSDRDFNEQFFGPGTRLTVL.

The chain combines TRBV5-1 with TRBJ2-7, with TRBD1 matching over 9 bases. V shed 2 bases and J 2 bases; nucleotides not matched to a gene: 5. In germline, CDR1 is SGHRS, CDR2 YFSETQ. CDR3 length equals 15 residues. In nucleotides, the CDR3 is TGCGCCAGCAGCTTAATTGGGACAGGGACCTACGAGCAGTACTTC. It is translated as CASSLIGTGTYEQYF.

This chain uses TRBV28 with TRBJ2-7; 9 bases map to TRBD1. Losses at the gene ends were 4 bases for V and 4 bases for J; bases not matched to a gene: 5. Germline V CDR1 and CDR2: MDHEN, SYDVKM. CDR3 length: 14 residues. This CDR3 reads CASSSDRGGYEQYF. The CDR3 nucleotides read TGTGCCAGCAGTTCAGACAGGGGGGGATACGAGCAGTACTTC.

The CDR3 is CATPGTAESSYNEQFF. CDR3 in DNA: TGTGCCACCCCGGGGACTGCCGAAAGCTCCTACAATGAGCAGTTCTTC. The V gene is TRBV2, the J gene TRBJ2-7, with D maybe TRBD2 (6 bases). The J call may be mistaken, given a closer DNA end match to TRBJ2-1. Per the germline V gene, CDR1 is SNHLY and CDR2 is FYNNEI. This CDR3 comprises 16 residues.

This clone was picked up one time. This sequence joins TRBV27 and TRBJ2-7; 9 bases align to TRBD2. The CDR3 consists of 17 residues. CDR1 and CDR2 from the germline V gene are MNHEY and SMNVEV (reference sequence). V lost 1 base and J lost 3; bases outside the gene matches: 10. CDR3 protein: CASSLLNSGSPRYEQYF. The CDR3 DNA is TGTGCCAGCAGTTTATTGAATAGCGGGAGTCCGCGCTACGAGCAGTACTTC.

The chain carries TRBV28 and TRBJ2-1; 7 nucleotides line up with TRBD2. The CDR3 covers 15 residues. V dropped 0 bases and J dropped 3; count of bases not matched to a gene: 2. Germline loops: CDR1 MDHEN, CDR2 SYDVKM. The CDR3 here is CASSLWGGFYNEQFF. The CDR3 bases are TGTGCCAGCAGTTTATGGGGGGGGTTCTACAATGAGCAGTTCTTC.

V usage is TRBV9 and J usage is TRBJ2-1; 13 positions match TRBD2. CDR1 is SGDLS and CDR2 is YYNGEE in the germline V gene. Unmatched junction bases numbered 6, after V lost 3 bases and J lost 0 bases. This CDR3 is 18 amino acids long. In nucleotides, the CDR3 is TGTGCCAGCAGCGGGGGACTAGCGGGACTTAGCTCCTACAATGAGCAGTTCTTC. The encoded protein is CASSGGLAGLSSYNEQFF.

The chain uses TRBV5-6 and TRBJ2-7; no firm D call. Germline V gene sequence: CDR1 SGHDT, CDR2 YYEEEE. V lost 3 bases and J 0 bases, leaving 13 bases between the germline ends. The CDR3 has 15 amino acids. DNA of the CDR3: TGTGCCAGCAGCTCGGACCCCGTTTCCTCCTACGAGCAGTACTTC. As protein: CASSSDPVSSYEQYF.

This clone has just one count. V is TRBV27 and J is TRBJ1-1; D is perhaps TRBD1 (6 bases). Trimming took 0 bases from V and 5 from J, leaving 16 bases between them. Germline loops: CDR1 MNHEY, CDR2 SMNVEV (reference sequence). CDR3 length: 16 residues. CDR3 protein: CASSLSFTGADTEAFF. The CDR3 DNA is TGTGCCAGCAGTTTATCGTTTACGGGGGCTGATACTGAAGCTTTCTTT.

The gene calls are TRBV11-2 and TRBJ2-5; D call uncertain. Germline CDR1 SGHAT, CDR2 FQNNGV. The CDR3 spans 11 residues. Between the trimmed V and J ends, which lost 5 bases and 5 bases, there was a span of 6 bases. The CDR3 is CASSQAETQYF. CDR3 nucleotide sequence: TGTGCCAGCAGCCAAGCGGAGACCCAGTACTTC.